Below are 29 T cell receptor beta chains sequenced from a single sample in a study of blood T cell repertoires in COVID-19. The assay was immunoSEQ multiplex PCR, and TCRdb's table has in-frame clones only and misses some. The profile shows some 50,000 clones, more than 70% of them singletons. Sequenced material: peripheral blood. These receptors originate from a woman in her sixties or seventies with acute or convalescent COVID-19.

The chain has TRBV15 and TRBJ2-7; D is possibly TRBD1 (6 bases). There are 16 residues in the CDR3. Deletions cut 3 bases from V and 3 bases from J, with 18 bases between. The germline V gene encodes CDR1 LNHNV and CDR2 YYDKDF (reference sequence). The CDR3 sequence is CATSRGPGTSGYEQYF. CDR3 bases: TGTGCCACCAGCAGGGGTCCCGGGACATCGGGCTACGAGCAGTACTTC.

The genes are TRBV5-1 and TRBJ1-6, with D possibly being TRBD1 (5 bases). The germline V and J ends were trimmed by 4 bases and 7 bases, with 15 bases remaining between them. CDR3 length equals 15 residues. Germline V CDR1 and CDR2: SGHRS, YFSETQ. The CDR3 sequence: CASSNGDSGNSPLHF. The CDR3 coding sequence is TGCGCCAGCAGCAACGGGGACTCGGGGAATTCACCCCTCCACTTT.

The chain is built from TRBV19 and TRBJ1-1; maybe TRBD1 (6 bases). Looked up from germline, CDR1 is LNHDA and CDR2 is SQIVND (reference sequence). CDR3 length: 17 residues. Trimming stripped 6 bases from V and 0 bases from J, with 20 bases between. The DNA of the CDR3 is TGTGCCAGTAGATCAACGAGAACAGGGACGATGAACACTGAAGCTTTCTTT. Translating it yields CASRSTRTGTMNTEAFF.

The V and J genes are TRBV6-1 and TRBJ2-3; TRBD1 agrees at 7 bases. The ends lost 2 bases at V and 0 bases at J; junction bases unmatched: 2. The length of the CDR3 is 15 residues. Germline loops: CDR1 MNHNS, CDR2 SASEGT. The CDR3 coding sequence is TGTGCCAGCAGTGAATGGGGACAGAGCACAGATACGCAGTATTTT. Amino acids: CASSEWGQSTDTQYF.

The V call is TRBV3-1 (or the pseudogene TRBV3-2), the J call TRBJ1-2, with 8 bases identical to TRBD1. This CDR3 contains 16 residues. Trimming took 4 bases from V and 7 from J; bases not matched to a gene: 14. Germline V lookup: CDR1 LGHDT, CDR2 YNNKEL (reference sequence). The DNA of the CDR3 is TGTGCCAGCAGCCTTAGGCAGGGGGCGAGGAAAAGTGGCTACACCTTC. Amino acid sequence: CASSLRQGARKSGYTF.

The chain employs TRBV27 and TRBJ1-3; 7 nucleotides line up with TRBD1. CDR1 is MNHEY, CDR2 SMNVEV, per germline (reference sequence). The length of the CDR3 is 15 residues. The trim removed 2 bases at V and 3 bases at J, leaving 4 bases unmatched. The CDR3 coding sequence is TGTGCCAGCAGTTTACGGGGGACAGTTGGAAACACCATATATTTT. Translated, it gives CASSLRGTVGNTIYF.

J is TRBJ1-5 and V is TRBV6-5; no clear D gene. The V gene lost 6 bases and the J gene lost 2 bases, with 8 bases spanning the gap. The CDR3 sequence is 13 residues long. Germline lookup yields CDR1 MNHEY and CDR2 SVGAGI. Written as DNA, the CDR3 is TGTGCCAGCAGAAGCGCGGGCAATCAGCCCCAGCATTTT. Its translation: CASRSAGNQPQHF.

The CDR3 region is CASSLVGVEQYF. The CDR3 region has the DNA TGTGCCAGCAGCTTGGTGGGCGTCGAGCAGTACTTC. The genes are TRBV5-4 and TRBJ2-7; D unclear. The V end was cut by 0 bases, the J end by 6 bases, with 7 bases between. The germline gives CDR1 SGHNT, CDR2 YYREEE (reference sequence). The CDR3 is made up of 12 amino acids.

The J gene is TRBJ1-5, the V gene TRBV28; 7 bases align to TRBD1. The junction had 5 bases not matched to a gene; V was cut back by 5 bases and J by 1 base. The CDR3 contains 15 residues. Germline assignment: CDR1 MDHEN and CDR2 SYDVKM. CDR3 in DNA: TGTGCCAGCAGTCGATCGACAGGGAGCAATCAGCCCCAGCATTTT. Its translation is CASSRSTGSNQPQHF.

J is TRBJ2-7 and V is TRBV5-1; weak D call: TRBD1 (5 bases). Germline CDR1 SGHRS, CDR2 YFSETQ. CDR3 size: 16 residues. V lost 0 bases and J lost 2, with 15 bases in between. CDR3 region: CASSLAVSGATYEQYF. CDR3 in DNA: TGCGCCAGCAGCTTGGCTGTGAGTGGGGCGACCTACGAGCAGTACTTC.

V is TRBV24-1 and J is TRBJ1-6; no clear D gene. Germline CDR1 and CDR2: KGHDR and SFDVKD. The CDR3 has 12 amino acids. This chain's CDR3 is CGRSSYNSPLHF. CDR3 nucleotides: TGTGGAAGGAGCTCCTATAATTCACCCCTCCACTTT.

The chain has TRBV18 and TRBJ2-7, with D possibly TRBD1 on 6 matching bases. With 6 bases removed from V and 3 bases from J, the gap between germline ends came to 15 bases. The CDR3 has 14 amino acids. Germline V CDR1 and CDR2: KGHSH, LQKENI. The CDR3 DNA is TGTGCCAGCTCGCGCCTAATGGACAGCTACGAGCAGTACTTC. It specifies CASSRLMDSYEQYF. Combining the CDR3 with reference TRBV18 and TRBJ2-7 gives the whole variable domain NAGVMQNPRHLVRRRGQEARLRCSPMKGHSHVYWYRQLPEEGLKFMVYLQKENIIDESGMPKERFSAEFPKEGPSILRIQQVVRGDSAAYFCASSRLMDSYEQYFGPGTRLTVT.

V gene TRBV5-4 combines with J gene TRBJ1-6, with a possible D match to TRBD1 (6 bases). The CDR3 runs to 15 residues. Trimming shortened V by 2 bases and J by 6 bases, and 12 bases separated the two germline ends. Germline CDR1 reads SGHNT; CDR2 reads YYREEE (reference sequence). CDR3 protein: CASSFYRVTNSPLHF. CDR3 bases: TGTGCCAGCAGCTTCTACAGGGTGACTAATTCACCCCTCCACTTT.

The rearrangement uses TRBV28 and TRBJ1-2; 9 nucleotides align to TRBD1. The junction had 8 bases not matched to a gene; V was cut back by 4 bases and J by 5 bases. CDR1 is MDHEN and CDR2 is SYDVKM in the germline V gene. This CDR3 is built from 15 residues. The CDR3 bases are TGTGCCAGCAGTTCCGCGGACAGGGGCCTGTATGGCTACACCTTC. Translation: CASSSADRGLYGYTF.

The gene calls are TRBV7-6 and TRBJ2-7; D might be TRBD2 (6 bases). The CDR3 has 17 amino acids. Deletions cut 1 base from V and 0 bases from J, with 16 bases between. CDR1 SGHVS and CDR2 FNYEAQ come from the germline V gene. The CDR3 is CASSLVAPGLSSYEQYF. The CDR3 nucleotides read TGTGCCAGCAGCTTAGTAGCCCCGGGACTTAGCTCCTACGAGCAGTACTTC.

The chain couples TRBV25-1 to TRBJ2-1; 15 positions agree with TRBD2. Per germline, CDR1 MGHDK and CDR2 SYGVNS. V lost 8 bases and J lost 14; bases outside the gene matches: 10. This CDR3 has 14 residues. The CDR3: CASVGGLAGGTEFF. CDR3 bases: TGTGCCAGCGTGGGTGGACTAGCGGGAGGGACGGAGTTCTTC.

CDR3 loop: CSVRDRGSYNEQFF. In DNA, the CDR3 is TGCAGCGTTCGGGACAGGGGATCCTACAATGAGCAGTTCTTC. V is TRBV29-1 and J is TRBJ2-1; TRBD1 matches at 10 bases. Germline V gene lookup returns CDR1 SQVTM and CDR2 ANQGSEA. V lost 5 bases, J lost 1 base, and 2 bases stayed unmatched. The CDR3 is made up of 14 amino acids.

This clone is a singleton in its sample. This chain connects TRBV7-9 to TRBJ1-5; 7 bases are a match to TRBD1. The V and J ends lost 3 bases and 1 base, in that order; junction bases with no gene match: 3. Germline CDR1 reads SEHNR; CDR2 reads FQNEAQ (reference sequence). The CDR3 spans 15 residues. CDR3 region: CASSFTGASNQPQHF. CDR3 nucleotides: TGTGCCAGCAGCTTTACAGGGGCGAGCAATCAGCCCCAGCATTTT. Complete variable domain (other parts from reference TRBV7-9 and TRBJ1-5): DTGVSQNPRHKITKRGQNVTFRCDPISEHNRLYWYRQTLGQGPEFLTYFQNEAQLEKSRLLSDRFSAERPKGSFSTLEIQRTEQGDSAMYLCASSFTGASNQPQHFGDGTRLSIL.

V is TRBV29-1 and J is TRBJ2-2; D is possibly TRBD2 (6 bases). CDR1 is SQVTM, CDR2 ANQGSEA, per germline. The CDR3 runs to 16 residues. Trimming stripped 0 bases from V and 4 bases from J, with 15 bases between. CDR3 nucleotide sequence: TGCAGCGTTGAAGATCGTGGCGGGGACTCCACCGGGGAGCTGTTTTTT. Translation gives CSVEDRGGDSTGELFF.

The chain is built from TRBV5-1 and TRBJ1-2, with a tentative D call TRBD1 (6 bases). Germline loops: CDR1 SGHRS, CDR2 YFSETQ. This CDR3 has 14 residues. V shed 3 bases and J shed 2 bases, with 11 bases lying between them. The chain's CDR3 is CASSSGGANYGYTF. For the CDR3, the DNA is TGCGCCAGCAGCTCTGGGGGGGCAAACTATGGCTACACCTTC.

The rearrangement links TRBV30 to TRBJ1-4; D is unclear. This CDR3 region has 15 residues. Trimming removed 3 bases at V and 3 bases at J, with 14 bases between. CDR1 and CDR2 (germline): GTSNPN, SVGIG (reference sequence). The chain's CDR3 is CAWRTPGPANEKLFF. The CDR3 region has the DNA TGTGCCTGGAGGACCCCAGGTCCCGCTAATGAAAAACTGTTTTTT.

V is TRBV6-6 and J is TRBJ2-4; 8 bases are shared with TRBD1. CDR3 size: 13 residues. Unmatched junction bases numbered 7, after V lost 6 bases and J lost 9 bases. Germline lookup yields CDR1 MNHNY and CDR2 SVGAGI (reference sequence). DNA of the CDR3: TGTGCCAGCAGCCGCGGACAGGGTCTCATTCAGTACTTC. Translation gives CASSRGQGLIQYF.

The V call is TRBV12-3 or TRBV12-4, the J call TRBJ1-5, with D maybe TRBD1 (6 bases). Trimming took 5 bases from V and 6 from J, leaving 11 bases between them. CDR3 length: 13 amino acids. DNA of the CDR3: TGTGCCAGCAGTATACAGGGAAGTCAGCCCCAGCATTTT. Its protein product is CASSIQGSQPQHF.

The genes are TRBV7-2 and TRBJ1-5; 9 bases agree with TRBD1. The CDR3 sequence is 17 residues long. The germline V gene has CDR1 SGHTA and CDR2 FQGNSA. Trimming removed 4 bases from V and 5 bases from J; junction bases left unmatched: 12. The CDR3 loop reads CASSSPLGTGRDQPQHF. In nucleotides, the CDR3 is TGTGCCAGCAGCTCTCCCCTAGGGACAGGGAGAGATCAGCCCCAGCATTTT.

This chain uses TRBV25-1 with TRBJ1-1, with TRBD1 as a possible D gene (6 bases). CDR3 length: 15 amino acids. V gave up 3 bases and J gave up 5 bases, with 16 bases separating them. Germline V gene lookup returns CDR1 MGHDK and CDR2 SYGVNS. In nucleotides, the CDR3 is TGTGCCAGCAGTGACCCACAGGGAGTTCATACTGAAGCTTTCTTT. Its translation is CASSDPQGVHTEAFF.

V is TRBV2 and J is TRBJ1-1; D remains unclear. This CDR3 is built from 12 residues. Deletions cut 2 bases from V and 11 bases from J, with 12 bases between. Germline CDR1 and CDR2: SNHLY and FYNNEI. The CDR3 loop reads CASSETLPRAFF. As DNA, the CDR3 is TGTGCCAGCAGTGAAACCCTGCCCCGGGCTTTCTTT.

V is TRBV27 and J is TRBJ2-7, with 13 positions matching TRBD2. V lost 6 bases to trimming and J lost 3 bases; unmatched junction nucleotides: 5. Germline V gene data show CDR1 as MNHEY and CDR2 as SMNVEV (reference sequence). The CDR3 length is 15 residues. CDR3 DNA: TGTGCCAGCAGGGGGGGGACTAGCGGGAACTACGAGCAGTACTTC. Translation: CASRGGTSGNYEQYF.

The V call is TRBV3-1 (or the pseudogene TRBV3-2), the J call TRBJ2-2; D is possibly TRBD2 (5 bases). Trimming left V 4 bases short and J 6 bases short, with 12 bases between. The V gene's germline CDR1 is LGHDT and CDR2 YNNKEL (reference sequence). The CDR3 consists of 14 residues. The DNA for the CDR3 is TGTGCCAGCAGCCGACGTGCGGGTGCCGGGGAGCTGTTTTTT. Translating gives CASSRRAGAGELFF.

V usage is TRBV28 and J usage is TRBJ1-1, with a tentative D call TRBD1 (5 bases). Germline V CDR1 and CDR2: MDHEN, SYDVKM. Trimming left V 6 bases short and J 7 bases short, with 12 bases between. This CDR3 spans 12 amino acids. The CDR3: CASRPGPGEAFF. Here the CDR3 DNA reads TGTGCCAGCAGGCCAGGGCCTGGTGAAGCTTTCTTT.